The source of this TCR beta chain is a study of T cells in Graves' hyperthyroidism and ophthalmopathy. Study in general: Peripheral blood collection took place at initial diagnosis, before any treatment.

Regions amplified from RNA transcripts were the TCR beta CDR3 regions. A first-round RT-PCR of the TCR CDR3 used the HTBI primer set. From the multiplex PCR reads, TCRdb called clonotypes with MiXCR, one entry per CDR3 protein. The sample has about 300,000 distinct CDR3 sequences, roughly 17% seen once. In making diagnoses, clinical symptoms, serum thyroxine and TRAb, thyroid ultrasound and orbital computed tomography were all used. Germline-derived CDR1 and CDR2 are MNHNS and SASEGT. V was pared by 7 bases and J by 2 bases, with 11 bases between. There are 14 residues in the CDR3. The sequence came from a man between 25 and 39 years old with Graves' hyperthyroidism. The chain has TRBV6-1 and TRBJ2-2; possible D gene TRBD1, 5 bases. The sample taken for sequencing was blood. The CDR3 sequence is CASKGWPNTGELFF. The CDR3 bases are TGTGCCAGCAAGGGGTGGCCCAACACCGGGGAGCTGTTTTTT.